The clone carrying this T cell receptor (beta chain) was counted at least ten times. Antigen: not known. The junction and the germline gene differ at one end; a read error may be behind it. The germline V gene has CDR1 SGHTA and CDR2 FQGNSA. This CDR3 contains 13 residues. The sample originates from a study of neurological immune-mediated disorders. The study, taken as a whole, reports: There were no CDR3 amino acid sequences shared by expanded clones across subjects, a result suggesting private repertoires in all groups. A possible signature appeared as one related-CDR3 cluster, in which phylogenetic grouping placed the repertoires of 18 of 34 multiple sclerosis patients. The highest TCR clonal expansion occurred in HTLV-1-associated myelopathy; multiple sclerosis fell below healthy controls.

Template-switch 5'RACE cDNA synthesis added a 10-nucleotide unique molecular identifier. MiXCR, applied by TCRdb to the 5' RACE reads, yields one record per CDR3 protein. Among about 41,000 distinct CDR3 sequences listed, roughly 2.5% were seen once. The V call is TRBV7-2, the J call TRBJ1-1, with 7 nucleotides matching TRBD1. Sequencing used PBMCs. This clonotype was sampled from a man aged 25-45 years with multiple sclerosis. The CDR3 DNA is TGCGCGACCGAGGAGGGGGCAGCCACTGAAGCTTTCTTT. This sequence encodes CATEEGAATEAFF.